This T cell receptor beta chain was retrieved from a study of cytomegalovirus exposure and HLA in healthy donors. PCR involved 60 Vbeta and 13 Jbeta primers. Generated by immunoSEQ multiplex PCR, the TCRdb table keeps only in-frame clones and is missing some. In the table there are 200,000 or so clones, 81% of which are singletons. Source material: PBMCs. This TCR was recovered from a man between 45 and 60 years old in good health and CMV-seronegative.

The CDR3 sequence is CASSLNLRQGVLYGYTF. CDR3 nucleotide sequence: TGTGCCAGTAGTCTGAACCTCCGACAGGGCGTCCTCTATGGCTACACCTTC. The genes are TRBV19 and TRBJ1-2; 7 bases map to TRBD1. The CDR3 is 17 residues long. V shed 5 bases and J 4 bases; nucleotides not matched to a gene: 16. Germline V lookup: CDR1 LNHDA, CDR2 SQIVND (reference sequence).